This T cell receptor beta chain was recorded in a study of T cell responses to AZD1222 COVID-19 vaccine. Study conclusions and caveats: Donors were mostly white British, more females; clonal diversity possibly underestimated. Only five or six people who got AZD1222 tested seropositive at baseline. Nearly half of spike-specific TCRs reportedly target unmutated variant regions.

A word on this clone: What it binds is not known.

TCRdb keeps only in-frame clones here, not all; method: immunoSEQ multiplex PCR. The data hold approximately 160,000 clones, with about 90% observed a single time. The CDR3 covers 15 residues. With V trimmed by 7 bases and J by 0 bases, 5 bases remained unmatched. CDR1 and CDR2 from the germline V gene are ENHRY and SYGVKD. This sequence was found in an adult in good health. The V call is TRBV10-3, the J call TRBJ1-2; TRBD1 agrees at 10 bases. The sample here was peripheral blood, taken on day 0 of AZD1222 vaccination. CDR3 sequence reads: CAINAGTGANYGYTF. CDR3 bases: TGTGCCATCAACGCCGGGACAGGGGCTAACTATGGCTACACCTTC.